The 12 T cell receptor beta chains below all came from one sample that was sequenced in a study of blood T cell repertoires in COVID-19. Profiling relied on immunoSEQ multiplex PCR, and the TCRdb table lists in-frame clones only, not all of them. There are just over 650,000 clones in the sample; over 80% occur only once, and roughly 0.25% lies in the top ten. The sequenced sample consisted of peripheral blood. The source is a woman younger than 30 with acute or convalescent COVID-19.

This chain connects TRBV5-1 to TRBJ1-4, with 7 bases that match TRBD1. Germline-derived CDR1 and CDR2 are SGHRS and YFSETQ. V shed 0 bases, J shed 8 bases, and the junction held 10 bases outside the gene matches. The CDR3 sequence is 16 residues long. The DNA for the CDR3 is TGCGCCAGCAGCTTGGGACAGGGACTAGTAGGGGAAAAACTGTTTTTT. Protein product: CASSLGQGLVGEKLFF.

The V and J genes are TRBV3-1 (or the pseudogene TRBV3-2) and TRBJ2-7; D is unresolved. CDR1 and CDR2 (germline): LGHDT, YNNKEL (reference sequence). V lost 5 bases to trimming and J lost 1 base, with 12 bases between them. CDR3 size: 14 residues. The CDR3 region is CASSNVKQSYEQYF. For the CDR3, the DNA is TGTGCCAGCAGCAACGTGAAGCAATCCTACGAGCAGTACTTC.

V usage is TRBV5-5 and J usage is TRBJ1-4; D may be TRBD1 (5 bases). Germline V lookup: CDR1 SGHKS, CDR2 YYEKEE (reference sequence). V was shortened by 1 base and J by 4 bases, with 8 bases between the two germline ends. CDR3 length equals 14 residues. The CDR3 DNA reads TGTGCCAGCAGCTTGACAGGCCTTAATGAAAAACTGTTTTTT. Residues: CASSLTGLNEKLFF.

The V gene is TRBV5-1, the J gene TRBJ2-3; 9 nucleotides agree with TRBD1. The ends lost 6 bases at V and 5 bases at J; junction bases unmatched: 10. The CDR3 sequence is 15 residues long. Germline lookup yields CDR1 SGHRS and CDR2 YFSETQ. The chain's CDR3 is CASTPGTGPQDTQYF. CDR3 DNA sequence: TGCGCCAGCACTCCCGGGACAGGGCCCCAAGATACGCAGTATTTT. Filled out from reference TRBV5-1 and TRBJ2-3, the complete variable domain reads KAGVTQTPRYLIKTRGQQVTLSCSPISGHRSVSWYQQTPGQGLQFLFEYFSETQRNKGNFPGRFSGRQFSNSRSEMNVSTLELGDSALYLCASTPGTGPQDTQYFGPGTRLTVL.

V gene TRBV12-3 or TRBV12-4 combines with J gene TRBJ1-1; D is unresolved. The CDR3 consists of 13 residues. V was pared by 5 bases and J by 0 bases, with 7 bases between. CDR3 protein: CASSRSMNTEAFF. As DNA, the CDR3 is TGTGCCAGCAGTAGAAGCATGAACACTGAAGCTTTCTTT.

This chain links TRBV5-4 with TRBJ1-1; 9 nucleotides match TRBD1. Germline CDR1 reads SGHNT; CDR2 reads YYREEE (reference sequence). There are 12 residues in the CDR3. V shed 4 bases and J 5 bases; nucleotides not matched to a gene: 0. CDR3 bases: TGTGCCAGCAGCGGGACAGGGACTGAAGCTTTCTTT. This translates into CASSGTGTEAFF.

Worth noting for this clone: Distinct nucleotide sequences in the sample also encode this CDR3. The genes are TRBV9 and TRBJ2-1, with D tentatively TRBD1 (6 bases). The CDR3 sequence is 15 residues long. CDR1 SGDLS and CDR2 YYNGEE come from the germline V gene. Deletions cut 3 bases from V and 0 bases from J, with 10 bases between. The CDR3 nucleotides read TGTGCCAGCAGCGAACAGGGAAGCTCCTACAATGAGCAGTTCTTC. Residues: CASSEQGSSYNEQFF.

The table lists this clone with a few counts. The rearrangement uses TRBV24-1 and TRBJ1-2, with a weak D call TRBD1 (5 bases). Per germline, CDR1 KGHDR and CDR2 SFDVKD. The CDR3 contains 13 residues. V lost 6 bases and J lost 7, with 14 bases in between. CDR3 region: CATSREPGFGYTF. The CDR3 region has the DNA TGTGCCACCAGTAGGGAACCAGGGTTTGGCTACACCTTC.

A remark on this clone: This sample includes further DNA sequences coding for the same CDR3. CDR3 DNA sequence: TGTGCCAGCAGTTACCAGATGAACACTGAAGCTTTCTTT. This gives the protein CASSYQMNTEAFF. V and J are TRBV6-5 and TRBJ1-1; D uncertain. CDR1 is MNHEY, CDR2 SVGAGI, per germline. Trimming removed 2 bases at V and 0 bases at J, with 4 bases between. The CDR3 extends over 13 amino acids.

The chain has TRBV9 and TRBJ1-5; D perhaps matches TRBD1 (5 bases). The CDR3 extends over 14 amino acids. CDR1 is SGDLS, CDR2 YYNGEE, per germline. With 3 bases removed from V and 5 bases from J, the gap between germline ends came to 12 bases. CDR3 in amino acids: CASSAAGSDQPQHF. CDR3 DNA: TGTGCCAGCAGCGCGGCAGGGTCTGATCAGCCCCAGCATTTT.

The chain recombines TRBV9 with TRBJ2-7; tentatively, D is TRBD1 (7 bases). CDR3 size: 15 residues. The germline CDR1 and CDR2 sequences are SGDLS and YYNGEE. With 4 bases removed from V and 5 bases from J, the gap between germline ends came to 19 bases. The CDR3 nucleotides read TGTGCCAGCAGCCCACAACCAGGGGGGTTTGACGAGCAGTACTTC. It is translated as CASSPQPGGFDEQYF.

The chain uses TRBV7-9 and TRBJ1-4; 8 bases align to TRBD1. The CDR3 totals 14 residues. The trim removed 5 bases at V and 8 bases at J, leaving 7 bases unmatched. The germline gives CDR1 SEHNR, CDR2 FQNEAQ (reference sequence). The CDR3 spells CASSGRTGYEKLFF. The CDR3 nucleotides are TGTGCCAGCAGCGGCAGGACAGGGTACGAAAAACTGTTTTTT.